The 25 T cell receptor beta chains listed next were all sequenced from one sample in a study of T cell repertoires in cytomegalovirus infection. TCRdb reanalysed the reads using MiXCR and keeps one entry per CDR3 protein. The sample holds some 180,000 distinct CDR3 sequences, approximately 17% seen once. The sample taken for sequencing was CD8+ T cells from PBMCs. All receptors derive from a human donor in good health (CMV status not recorded). Some clones in this sample may be carry-over from other donors' samples.

This clonotype was seen a few times. This chain links TRBV12-3 or TRBV12-4 with TRBJ1-1; 7 nucleotides line up with TRBD1. The junction had 3 bases not matched to a gene; V was cut back by 3 bases and J by 5 bases. This CDR3 spans 13 amino acids. The CDR3 DNA is TGTGCCAGCAGTTTGACAGGGAGAACTGAAGCTTTCTTT. It specifies CASSLTGRTEAFF.

The V gene is TRBV7-2, the J gene TRBJ2-1, with D tentatively TRBD1 or TRBD2 (6 bases each). The CDR3 is 16 amino acids. The germline CDR1 and CDR2 sequences are SGHTA and FQGNSA. Deletions cut 2 bases from V and 8 bases from J, with 19 bases between. DNA of the CDR3: TGTGCCAGCAGCTTAAGGGGCCGAGGGGGGTTCGATGAGCAGTTCTTC. Translation: CASSLRGRGGFDEQFF.

The chain joins TRBV7-6 to TRBJ1-4; 7 bases map to TRBD1. The V gene's germline CDR1 is SGHVS and CDR2 FNYEAQ. The CDR3 loop spans 19 amino acids. The V and J ends lost 0 bases and 3 bases, in that order; junction bases with no gene match: 13. The CDR3 region is CASSLARGPQGGPNEKLFF. CDR3 nucleotides: TGTGCCAGCAGCTTAGCGCGGGGACCCCAGGGGGGTCCTAATGAAAAACTGTTTTTT.

This chain links TRBV7-9 with TRBJ2-7; D call uncertain. The germline CDR1 and CDR2 sequences are SEHNR and FQNEAQ (reference sequence). V was cut by 4 bases and J by 1 base, with 14 bases left in between. The CDR3 runs 15 residues. CDR3 sequence reads: CASSSPRQSSYEQYF. DNA for the CDR3: TGTGCCAGCAGCTCACCCAGACAATCGTCCTACGAGCAGTACTTC.

V usage is TRBV28 and J usage is TRBJ2-7; TRBD1 might be the D (6 bases). The CDR3 has 14 residues. V dropped 6 bases and J dropped 3 bases, with 15 bases sitting between them. Germline V CDR1 and CDR2: MDHEN, SYDVKM. The CDR3 sequence is CASSFQGFLYEQYF. In DNA form, the CDR3 reads TGTGCCAGCAGCTTCCAGGGGTTCCTCTACGAGCAGTACTTC.

The sample holds a few counts of this clonotype. This chain links TRBV4-3 with TRBJ1-5; D gene ambiguous. This CDR3 has 14 amino acids. The V end lost 2 bases, the J end lost 4 bases, and 9 bases lay between the germline ends. Germline V gene data show CDR1 as LGHNA and CDR2 as YSLEER. The CDR3 loop is CASSQPPDNQPQHF. CDR3 sequence (DNA): TGCGCCAGCAGCCAACCTCCAGATAATCAGCCCCAGCATTTT.

This clonotype has just a few counts. This rearrangement joins TRBV2 to TRBJ2-3, with 8 bases that match TRBD2. CDR3 length: 16 residues. V shed 4 bases, J shed 4 bases, and the junction held 10 bases outside the gene matches. CDR1 is SNHLY, CDR2 FYNNEI, per germline. DNA for the CDR3: TGTGCCAGCAGTGGCCCGGGGGGGGGAGTCCCAGATACGCAGTATTTT. Translated: CASSGPGGGVPDTQYF.

The V and J genes are TRBV4-1 and TRBJ2-1; 8 nucleotides agree with TRBD1. Germline V lookup: CDR1 MGHRA, CDR2 YSYEKL. With 3 bases clipped from V and 7 bases from J, the junction kept 8 bases outside the gene matches. The CDR3 runs to 15 residues. CDR3 DNA: TGCGCCAGCAGCCACGGGACAGGAATAGCAAATGAGCAGTTCTTC. Translating gives CASSHGTGIANEQFF.

This clonotype was seen only a few times. This chain joins TRBV12-3 or TRBV12-4 and TRBJ2-3, with D unclear. The CDR3 loop spans 15 amino acids. V dropped 3 bases and J dropped 1 base, with 11 bases sitting between them. Here the CDR3 DNA reads TGTGCCAGCAGTTTTGGCCCAGATGGCACAGATACGCAGTATTTT. Residues: CASSFGPDGTDTQYF.

The V call is TRBV20-1, the J call TRBJ1-2; D is unresolved. The CDR3 extends over 12 amino acids. Germline lookup yields CDR1 DFQATT and CDR2 SNEGSKA (reference sequence). Trimming pared 6 bases from V and 6 bases from J, leaving 14 bases between. In nucleotides, the CDR3 is TGCAGTGCCGCAGGACGATCCAATGGCTACACCTTC. This codes for CSAAGRSNGYTF.

This clonotype came up a few times. J is TRBJ2-1 and V is TRBV5-6; D uncertain. CDR1 and CDR2 from the germline V gene are SGHDT and YYEEEE. This CDR3 contains 13 residues. V lost 1 base and J 10 bases, leaving 12 bases between the germline ends. As DNA, the CDR3 is TGTGCCAGCAGCTTGCAAACTGCAGCCGAGCAGTTCTTC. It specifies CASSLQTAAEQFF.

The table lists this clonotype with a few counts. V and J are TRBV6-6 and TRBJ1-6, with 9 bases aligning to TRBD1. CDR3 length: 15 residues. V lost 6 bases and J lost 10; bases outside the gene matches: 10. Germline V gene data show CDR1 as MNHNY and CDR2 as SVGAGI (reference sequence). This CDR3 reads CASRSDRGRWSPLHF. The CDR3, as DNA: TGTGCCAGCAGGTCCGACAGGGGGAGGTGGTCACCCCTCCACTTT.

The genes are TRBV7-7 and TRBJ2-5, with 10 bases identical to TRBD2. The germline V gene encodes CDR1 SSHAT and CDR2 FNYEAQ (reference sequence). With V trimmed by 8 bases and J by 2 bases, 2 bases remained unmatched. The CDR3 runs 13 residues. The CDR3 is CASQLAGQETQYF. The CDR3 nucleotides are TGTGCCAGCCAACTAGCGGGGCAAGAGACCCAGTACTTC.

The rearrangement joins TRBV20-1 to TRBJ2-4; D gene unclear. V was cut by 6 bases and J by 3 bases, with 12 bases left in between. Germline V gene lookup returns CDR1 DFQATT and CDR2 SNEGSKA (reference sequence). The CDR3 extends over 13 amino acids. DNA of the CDR3: TGCAGTGCCCCCGGCGGAGACAAAAACATTCAGTACTTC. Its translation is CSAPGGDKNIQYF.

This clonotype occurred a few times. The genes are TRBV29-1 and TRBJ2-6, with 7 bases lining up with TRBD1. The CDR3 loop spans 17 amino acids. Germline V gene lookup returns CDR1 SQVTM and CDR2 ANQGSEA. The V and J ends lost 2 bases and 0 bases, in that order; junction bases with no gene match: 7. The CDR3 protein is CSVERRDRVSGANVLTF. CDR3 in DNA: TGCAGCGTTGAACGCCGGGACAGAGTCTCTGGGGCCAACGTCCTGACTTTC.

This clonotype was seen only a few times. A junction boundary mismatches the germline segment, possibly from a read error. The V and J genes are TRBV7-7 and TRBJ2-2; no clear D. The CDR3 consists of 14 residues. Germline V gene sequence: CDR1 SSHAT, CDR2 FNYEAQ (reference sequence). In DNA form, the CDR3 reads TGTGCTAGCAGCTCGGCCCTAGACACCGGGGAGCTGTTTTTT. Protein product: CASSSALDTGELFF.

This clonotype was counted between two and nine times. This chain connects TRBV7-2 to TRBJ1-1; tentatively, D is TRBD1 (5 bases). Germline assignment: CDR1 SGHTA and CDR2 FQGNSA. The V gene lost 1 base and the J gene lost 2 bases, with 14 bases spanning the gap. The CDR3 extends over 16 amino acids. The DNA of the CDR3 is TGTGCCAGCAGCTTAGTATGGGACGGGGGTAACACTGAAGCTTTCTTT. It yields the protein CASSLVWDGGNTEAFF.

This clonotype was observed many times. The chain employs TRBV6-1 and TRBJ2-3; D gene uncertain. The ends were cut back, 2 bases at V and 0 bases at J, with 9 bases in the middle. Germline V gene lookup returns CDR1 MNHNS and CDR2 SASEGT. This CDR3 contains 15 residues. CDR3 region: CASSELRRSTDTQYF. DNA of the CDR3: TGTGCCAGCAGTGAATTACGCAGGAGCACAGATACGCAGTATTTT.

The table lists this clonotype with a few counts. The genes are TRBV9 and TRBJ2-3; 10 bases map to TRBD2. V shed 3 bases, J shed 1 base, and the junction held 8 bases outside the gene matches. CDR1 is SGDLS and CDR2 is YYNGEE in the germline V gene. The length of the CDR3 is 17 residues. The CDR3 spells CASSDASSGGRTDTQYF. As DNA, the CDR3 is TGTGCCAGCAGCGACGCCTCTAGCGGGGGCCGCACAGATACGCAGTATTTT.

This chain uses TRBV20-1 with TRBJ2-1, with a possible D match to TRBD1 (6 bases). This CDR3 is 15 amino acids long. Trimming stripped 0 bases from V and 5 bases from J, with 14 bases between. The germline V gene encodes CDR1 DFQATT and CDR2 SNEGSKA (reference sequence). The CDR3 here is CSARDIRGQDNEQFF. In DNA, the CDR3 is TGCAGTGCTAGAGATATCAGGGGCCAAGACAATGAGCAGTTCTTC.

The chain joins TRBV6-1 to TRBJ1-5; possibly TRBD1 for D (5 bases). This CDR3 spans 17 amino acids. Trimming took off 1 base at V and 1 base at J, with 14 bases between the two ends. From germline, CDR1 is MNHNS and CDR2 SASEGT. The CDR3 nucleotides read TGTGCCAGCAGTGAAGTTCCTATCAGGGAGAGCAATCAGCCCCAGCATTTT. The encoded protein is CASSEVPIRESNQPQHF.

The rearrangement links TRBV7-9 to TRBJ1-4; D not certain. This CDR3 is built from 15 residues. Germline V gene sequence: CDR1 SEHNR, CDR2 FQNEAQ (reference sequence). Trimming shortened V by 6 bases and J by 5 bases, and 16 bases separated the two germline ends. CDR3 loop: CASRPPGDSNEKLFF. DNA of the CDR3: TGTGCCAGCAGACCCCCGGGAGACTCGAATGAAAAACTGTTTTTT.

CDR3 bases: TGTGCCAGCAGCTCAACCGAGGGGCCTCAAGAGACCCAGTACTTC. Amino acid sequence: CASSSTEGPQETQYF. The chain is built from TRBV11-2 and TRBJ2-5; the D call may be TRBD1 or TRBD2 (5 bases each). The length of the CDR3 is 15 residues. Trimming shortened V by 4 bases and J by 2 bases, and 14 bases separated the two germline ends. Germline lookup yields CDR1 SGHAT and CDR2 FQNNGV.

The chain combines TRBV7-9 with TRBJ2-2; 10 bases map to TRBD1. Germline assignment: CDR1 SEHNR and CDR2 FQNEAQ (reference sequence). The CDR3 is 16 residues long. The V and J ends lost 5 bases and 4 bases, in that order; junction bases with no gene match: 7. The CDR3 sequence is CASSPRQGAGTGELFF. As DNA, the CDR3 is TGTGCCAGCAGCCCGCGACAGGGGGCCGGCACCGGGGAGCTGTTTTTT.

This clonotype was seen a handful of times. This chain joins TRBV7-8 and TRBJ1-5, with D perhaps TRBD1 (5 bases). Trimming stripped 2 bases from V and 0 bases from J, with 11 bases between. The CDR3 is 16 amino acids. Germline V gene lookup returns CDR1 SGHVS and CDR2 FQNEAQ. CDR3 in amino acids: CASSLFKGVSNQPQHF. CDR3 coding DNA: TGTGCCAGCAGCTTATTCAAAGGGGTTAGCAATCAGCCCCAGCATTTT.